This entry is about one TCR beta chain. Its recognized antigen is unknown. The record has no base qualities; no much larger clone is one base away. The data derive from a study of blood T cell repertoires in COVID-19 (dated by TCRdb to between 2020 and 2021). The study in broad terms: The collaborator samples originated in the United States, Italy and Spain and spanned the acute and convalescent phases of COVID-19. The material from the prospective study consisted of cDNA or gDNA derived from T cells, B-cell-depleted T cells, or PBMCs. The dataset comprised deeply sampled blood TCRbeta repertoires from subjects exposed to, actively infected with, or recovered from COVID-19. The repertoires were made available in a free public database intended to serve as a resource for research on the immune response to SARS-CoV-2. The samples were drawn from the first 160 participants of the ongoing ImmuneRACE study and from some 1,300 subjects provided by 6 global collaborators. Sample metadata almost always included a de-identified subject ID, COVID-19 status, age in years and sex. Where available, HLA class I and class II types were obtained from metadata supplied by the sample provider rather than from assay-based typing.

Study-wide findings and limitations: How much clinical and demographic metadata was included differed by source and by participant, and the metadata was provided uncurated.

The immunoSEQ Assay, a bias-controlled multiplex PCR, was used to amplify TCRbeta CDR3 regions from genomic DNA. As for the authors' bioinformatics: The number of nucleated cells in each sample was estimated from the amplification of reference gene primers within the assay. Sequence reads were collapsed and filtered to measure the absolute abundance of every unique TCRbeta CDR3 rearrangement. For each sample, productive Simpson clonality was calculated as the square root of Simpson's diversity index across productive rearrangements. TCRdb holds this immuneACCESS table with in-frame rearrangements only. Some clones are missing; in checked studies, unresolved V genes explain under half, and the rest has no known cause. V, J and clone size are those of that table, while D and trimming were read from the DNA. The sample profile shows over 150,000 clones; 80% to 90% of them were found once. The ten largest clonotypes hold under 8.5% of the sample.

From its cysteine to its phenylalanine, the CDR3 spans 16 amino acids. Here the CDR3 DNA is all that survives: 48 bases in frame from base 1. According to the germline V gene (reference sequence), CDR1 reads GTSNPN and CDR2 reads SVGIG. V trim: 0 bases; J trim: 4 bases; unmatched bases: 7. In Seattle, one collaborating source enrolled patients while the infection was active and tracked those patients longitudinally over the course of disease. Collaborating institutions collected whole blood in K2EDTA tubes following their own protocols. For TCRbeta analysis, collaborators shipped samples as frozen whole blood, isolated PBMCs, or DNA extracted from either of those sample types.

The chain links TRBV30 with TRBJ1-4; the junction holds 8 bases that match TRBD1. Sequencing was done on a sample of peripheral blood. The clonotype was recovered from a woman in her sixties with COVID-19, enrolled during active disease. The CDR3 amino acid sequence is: CAWSVRTGGDNEKLFF. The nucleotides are TGTGCCTGGAGTGTCCGAACAGGGGGTGATAATGAAAAACTGTTTTTT.